This TCR beta chain came from a study of blood T cells in healthy people across ages. This CDR3 is 14 amino acids long. The ends were cut back, 0 bases at V and 2 bases at J, with 6 bases in the middle. This clonotype was counted at least ten times. The second PCR ran roughly 6 to 12 cycles with a sample-barcoded 5' primer and J-beta primers. TCRdb itself ran the 5' RACE reads through MiXCR, one entry per CDR3 protein. The data contain hundreds of thousands of distinct CDR3 sequences, more than 25% of them singletons. The sequence was collected from a woman of 80 years or more in good health. The specimen was blood. The V gene is TRBV12-3 or TRBV12-4, the J gene TRBJ2-3, with TRBD1 as a possible D gene (5 bases). The CDR3, as DNA: TGTGCCAGCAGTTTAGCACAGGTCACAGATACGCAGTATTTT. Translating gives CASSLAQVTDTQYF.